These 30 T cell receptor beta chains share one sample of origin, sequenced in a study of blood T cell repertoires in COVID-19. Clones were read by immunoSEQ multiplex PCR, and TCRdb kept only the in-frame ones, dropping some. The data contain tens of thousands of clones, around 90% of them singletons. Sequenced sample: peripheral blood. The receptors stem from a human donor in a cohort sampled during active COVID-19.

V gene TRBV18 combines with J gene TRBJ1-5; the match to TRBD1 covers 9 bases. J lost 0 bases, V lost 4 bases, and 4 bases had no gene match. The V gene's germline CDR1 is KGHSH and CDR2 LQKENI. The CDR3 contains 16 residues. CDR3 sequence reads: CASSLGQGYSNQPQHF. CDR3 bases: TGTGCCAGCTCACTGGGACAGGGATATAGCAATCAGCCCCAGCATTTT.

The gene calls are TRBV5-6 and TRBJ1-5, with 8 bases lining up with TRBD1. The germline V gene encodes CDR1 SGHDT and CDR2 YYEEEE. The ends lost 1 base at V and 7 bases at J; junction bases unmatched: 10. This CDR3 comprises 16 residues. The CDR3 nucleotides are TGTGCCAGCAGCTTGAATGCCGGACAGGGCGGGCAGCCCCAGCATTTT. This gives the protein CASSLNAGQGGQPQHF.

V usage is TRBV5-5 and J usage is TRBJ1-5, with unresolved D. CDR3 length: 16 residues. Trimming took off 4 bases at V and 0 bases at J, with 14 bases between the two ends. Germline V gene sequence: CDR1 SGHKS, CDR2 YYEKEE (reference sequence). CDR3 region: CASSDGLRSSNQPQHF. DNA for the CDR3: TGTGCCAGCAGCGACGGCCTTCGGAGTAGCAATCAGCCCCAGCATTTT.

This clone was found once. This chain links TRBV30 with TRBJ1-4; D gene unclear. The germline gives CDR1 GTSNPN, CDR2 SVGIG (reference sequence). The CDR3 contains 11 residues. The ends were cut back, 2 bases at V and 4 bases at J, with 2 bases in the middle. The CDR3 loop is CAWSHNEKLFF. The CDR3 coding sequence is TGTGCCTGGAGTCATAATGAAAAACTGTTTTTT.

CDR3 sequence reads: CASSQDIYEQYF. CDR3 DNA sequence: TGTGCCAGCAGCCAAGATATCTACGAGCAGTACTTC. This chain connects TRBV14 to TRBJ2-7; D not certain. The V end lost 0 bases, the J end lost 3 bases, and 3 bases lay between the germline ends. The CDR3 sequence is 12 residues long. Germline V gene sequence: CDR1 SGHDN, CDR2 FVKESK.

V usage is TRBV2 and J usage is TRBJ2-3, with 13 positions matching TRBD2. This CDR3 comprises 15 residues. Germline V CDR1 and CDR2: SNHLY, FYNNEI. V shed 6 bases and J 4 bases; nucleotides not matched to a gene: 4. DNA for the CDR3: TGTGCCAGCAGCCCCACTAGCGGGAGGGCAGATACGCAGTATTTT. Protein sequence: CASSPTSGRADTQYF.

A single count supports this clone. This sequence joins TRBV5-1 and TRBJ2-3; 7 nucleotides match TRBD2. The CDR3 runs to 16 residues. Germline lookup yields CDR1 SGHRS and CDR2 YFSETQ. Trimming removed 1 base from V and 4 bases from J; junction bases left unmatched: 9. CDR3 region: CASSLSPGGSPDTQYF. CDR3 nucleotides: TGCGCCAGCAGCTTGTCACCGGGAGGAAGCCCAGATACGCAGTATTTT.

This chain links TRBV5-1 with TRBJ2-3; 11 positions agree with TRBD1. The junction had 10 bases not matched to a gene; V was cut back by 4 bases and J by 6 bases. Germline V gene data show CDR1 as SGHRS and CDR2 as YFSETQ. This CDR3 comprises 16 residues. This CDR3 reads CASSLIGQGASDTQYF. The CDR3 DNA reads as TGCGCCAGCAGCCTCATTGGACAGGGGGCTTCGGATACGCAGTATTTT.

This rearrangement joins TRBV18 to TRBJ2-1, with D tentatively TRBD1 (6 bases). The CDR3 has 15 residues. Germline-derived CDR1 and CDR2 are KGHSH and LQKENI. Trimming removed 0 bases from V and 0 bases from J, with 6 bases in between. The CDR3 reads CASSPPRGSYNEQFF. The CDR3 coding sequence is TGTGCCAGCTCACCACCCAGGGGCTCCTACAATGAGCAGTTCTTC.

The chain combines TRBV27 with TRBJ2-2; perhaps TRBD1 as D (7 bases). Looked up from germline, CDR1 is MNHEY and CDR2 is SMNVEV (reference sequence). The CDR3 length is 21 residues. V lost 8 bases to trimming and J lost 5 bases, with 36 bases between them. The CDR3 spells CASSLFAVSGGGRTGTGELFF. CDR3 nucleotides: TGTGCCAGCTCTTTGTTTGCCGTGTCTGGAGGGGGCCGTACTGGGACCGGGGAGCTGTTTTTT.

The rearrangement uses TRBV9 and TRBJ2-3; TRBD2 agrees at 14 bases. The J segment lost 2 bases and the V segment lost 3 bases, leaving 2 bases of the junction unmatched. Germline V CDR1 and CDR2: SGDLS, YYNGEE. This CDR3 is 16 amino acids long. The CDR3 DNA reads TGTGCCAGCAGCGGACTAGCGGGAGGGCTCACAGATACGCAGTATTTT. Protein: CASSGLAGGLTDTQYF.

The J gene is TRBJ2-1, the V gene TRBV27; D ambiguous. Germline V lookup: CDR1 MNHEY, CDR2 SMNVEV (reference sequence). V gave up 2 bases and J gave up 11 bases, with 16 bases separating them. This CDR3 spans 14 amino acids. In DNA form, the CDR3 reads TGTGCCAGCAGTTTAGCCCGGAACAGAGCTCAGCAGTTCTTC. It specifies CASSLARNRAQQFF.

The DNA for the CDR3 is TGTGCCAGCAGCCAAGCGCTTTTGGGCCGGGAGACCCAGTACTTC. This translates into CASSQALLGRETQYF. The rearrangement uses TRBV14 and TRBJ2-5; D not certain. The germline V and J ends were trimmed by 1 base and 5 bases, with 14 bases remaining between them. Per germline, CDR1 SGHDN and CDR2 FVKESK. The CDR3 extends over 15 amino acids.

CDR3 bases: TGTGCCAGAAGCTTAGAGGTGGACAGGGTAGAGGGTGAAAAACTGTTTTTT. Protein: CARSLEVDRVEGEKLFF. This chain uses TRBV7-5 with TRBJ1-4; no check of the table's D call, TRBD1, against the DNA was made. TRBV7-5 has pseudogene status. CDR3 size: 17 residues.

This sequence joins TRBV5-1 and TRBJ2-5, with TRBD2 identical over 9 bases. J gave up 4 bases and V 2 bases, and 6 bases lay outside the gene matches. Germline V gene sequence: CDR1 SGHRS, CDR2 YFSETQ. This CDR3 is 15 amino acids long. As DNA, the CDR3 is TGCGCCAGCAGCTTAATTAGCGGGAGATTAGAGACCCAGTACTTC. Translation gives CASSLISGRLETQYF.

This clone was seen a single time. The chain employs TRBV7-9 and TRBJ2-5; TRBD1 matches 8 bases. Trimming removed 5 bases from V and 5 bases from J; junction bases left unmatched: 7. Per germline, CDR1 SEHNR and CDR2 FQNEAQ (reference sequence). This CDR3 region has 14 residues. The CDR3 reads CASSPTGARETQYF. CDR3 nucleotide sequence: TGTGCCAGCAGCCCGACAGGGGCCAGGGAGACCCAGTACTTC.

The chain employs TRBV6-6 and TRBJ1-6, with D perhaps matching TRBD1 (5 bases). The CDR3 loop spans 14 amino acids. Germline V lookup: CDR1 MNHNY, CDR2 SVGAGI (reference sequence). The V gene lost 0 bases and the J gene lost 8 bases, with 8 bases spanning the gap. The CDR3 bases are TGTGCCAGCAGTTACTCAGGGGAGGATTCACCCCTCCACTTT. Translating it yields CASSYSGEDSPLHF.

The V call is TRBV6-5, the J call TRBJ2-3, with 7 bases identical to TRBD2. The CDR3 is made up of 16 amino acids. The V segment lost 0 bases and the J segment 6 bases; nucleotides outside the gene matches: 9. From germline, CDR1 is MNHEY and CDR2 SVGAGI. The CDR3 reads CASSYSKGGRTDTQYF. The DNA for the CDR3 is TGTGCCAGCAGTTACTCGAAGGGCGGGAGAACGGATACGCAGTATTTT.

This clone was observed a handful of times. The V and J genes are TRBV29-1 and TRBJ2-7; 10 bases map to TRBD1. The junction had 10 bases not matched to a gene; V was cut back by 5 bases and J by 3 bases. The length of the CDR3 is 15 residues. CDR1 and CDR2 (germline): SQVTM, ANQGSEA. The CDR3 DNA is TGCAGCGTTTGGGGTCCGGGACAGGGGAACTACGAGCAGTACTTC. It is translated as CSVWGPGQGNYEQYF.

The genes are TRBV5-6 and TRBJ2-3; 7 bases agree with TRBD2. Germline assignment: CDR1 SGHDT and CDR2 YYEEEE. The CDR3 spans 15 residues. V trimming: 0 bases; J trimming: 9 bases; junction bases outside the gene matches: 10. The DNA for the CDR3 is TGTGCCAGCAGCTTGGAAGGGACTAACGTAGGGACGCAGTATTTT. It encodes CASSLEGTNVGTQYF.

V is TRBV3-1 (or the pseudogene TRBV3-2) and J is TRBJ2-7, with a weak D call TRBD2 (5 bases). CDR3 size: 12 residues. The V gene's germline CDR1 is LGHDT and CDR2 YNNKEL (reference sequence). The V and J ends lost 5 bases and 3 bases respectively, with 8 bases between them. Written as DNA, the CDR3 is TGTGCCAGCAGCGCCGGGGACTACGAGCAGTACTTC. Translation gives CASSAGDYEQYF.

This clone has only a few counts. J is TRBJ1-6 and V is TRBV9; maybe TRBD1 (6 bases). The CDR3 sequence is 15 residues long. V was pared by 1 base and J by 7 bases, with 12 bases between. Germline-derived CDR1 and CDR2 are SGDLS and YYNGEE. CDR3: CASSVQPQGNSPLHF. CDR3 DNA: TGTGCCAGCAGCGTACAGCCTCAGGGGAATTCACCCCTCCACTTT.

V and J are TRBV7-2 and TRBJ2-1, with 7 bases lining up with TRBD1. The germline V gene encodes CDR1 SGHTA and CDR2 FQGNSA. V shed 5 bases and J 2 bases; nucleotides not matched to a gene: 3. This CDR3 comprises 14 residues. As DNA, the CDR3 is TGTGCCAGCAGCGGTGGGACAGCCTACAATGAGCAGTTCTTC. Its translation: CASSGGTAYNEQFF.

The chain combines TRBV5-6 with TRBJ2-5, with D possibly matching TRBD2 (7 bases). This CDR3 region has 15 residues. Per the germline V gene, CDR1 is SGHDT and CDR2 is YYEEEE. V lost 5 bases and J 1 base, leaving 15 bases between the germline ends. The CDR3 coding sequence is TGTGCCAGCAGTGGCTGGGGGGGGGCCCAAGAGACCCAGTACTTC. Protein: CASSGWGGAQETQYF.

The genes are TRBV18 and TRBJ1-2; TRBD1 aligns across 9 bases. The CDR3 length is 14 residues. The J segment lost 5 bases and the V segment lost 2 bases, leaving 3 bases of the junction unmatched. Germline V gene sequence: CDR1 KGHSH, CDR2 LQKENI. CDR3 loop: CASSPEGQGYGYTF. The CDR3 DNA reads TGTGCCAGCTCACCAGAGGGACAGGGTTATGGCTACACCTTC. The entire variable domain, with the rest obtained from reference TRBV18 and TRBJ1-2, is as follows: NAGVMQNPRHLVRRRGQEARLRCSPMKGHSHVYWYRQLPEEGLKFMVYLQKENIIDESGMPKERFSAEFPKEGPSILRIQQVVRGDSAAYFCASSPEGQGYGYTFGSGTRLTVV.

The chain recombines TRBV7-2 with TRBJ2-4, with D perhaps TRBD2 (6 bases). The CDR3 is 17 amino acids. From germline, CDR1 is SGHTA and CDR2 FQGNSA. V gave up 5 bases and J gave up 1 base, with 18 bases separating them. Here the CDR3 reads CASSQQGGRWAKNIQYF. DNA of the CDR3: TGTGCCAGCAGCCAACAAGGAGGGAGGTGGGCCAAAAACATTCAGTACTTC.

The genes are TRBV18 and TRBJ1-4; weak D call: TRBD1 (6 bases). Trimming pared 0 bases from V and 5 bases from J, leaving 10 bases between. Germline CDR1 and CDR2: KGHSH and LQKENI. The CDR3 consists of 15 residues. CDR3 in amino acids: CASSPPSGTNEKLFF. DNA of the CDR3: TGTGCCAGCTCACCACCCTCCGGGACAAATGAAAAACTGTTTTTT.

The rearrangement joins TRBV6-5 to TRBJ2-1, with D uncertain. The germline gives CDR1 MNHEY, CDR2 SVGAGI. CDR3 length: 13 residues. Trimming pared 6 bases from V and 0 bases from J, leaving 6 bases between. The CDR3 DNA is TGTGCCAGCAGGCGGAGCTCCTACAATGAGCAGTTCTTC. Protein product: CASRRSSYNEQFF.

This clone was observed a single time. The chain joins TRBV2 to TRBJ2-3, with 8 bases identical to TRBD1. CDR1 and CDR2 (germline): SNHLY, FYNNEI. The CDR3 runs 16 residues. The V gene end was trimmed by 1 base and the J gene end by 3 bases; junction bases not matched to a gene: 6. The CDR3 region is CASSEGTGTRTDTQYF. The CDR3 bases are TGTGCCAGCAGTGAAGGGACAGGGACGAGGACAGATACGCAGTATTTT.

The chain carries TRBV29-1 and TRBJ1-1; the match to TRBD1 covers 9 bases. Unmatched junction bases numbered 4, after V lost 7 bases and J lost 4 bases. Germline V gene sequence: CDR1 SQVTM, CDR2 ANQGSEA. This CDR3 is 12 amino acids long. CDR3 nucleotide sequence: TGCAGCGGTGGGACAGGGACCACTGAAGCTTTCTTT. It is translated as CSGGTGTTEAFF.